Below, 18 T cell receptor beta chains from the same sample are listed, as sequenced in a study of regulatory T cells. Study results and limitations: Hydrophobic residues at CDR3 positions 6 and 7 were enriched in conventional CD4+ T cells of CD3G-deficient patients.

Their target antigens are unknown. Primers: 52 TRBV forward and 13 TRBJ reverse. The table came from immunoSEQ multiplex PCR; TCRdb's copy has only in-frame clones and leaves some out. The sample has 25,000 to 40,000 clones; about 94% are singletons. Sequencing was done on a sample of conventional CD4+ T cells sorted from blood. The origin of the receptors is a child younger than 10 with CD3G deficiency.

This chain joins TRBV6-1 and TRBJ2-7, with TRBD2 matching 7 bases. Germline CDR1 reads MNHNS; CDR2 reads SASEGT. The V gene end was trimmed by 4 bases and the J gene end by 1 base; junction bases not matched to a gene: 4. The CDR3 runs to 14 residues. The CDR3 sequence is CASSGTSLSYEQYF. Written as DNA, the CDR3 is TGTGCCAGCAGTGGGACTAGTCTTTCCTACGAGCAGTACTTC.

The chain is built from TRBV7-9 and TRBJ2-3; perhaps TRBD2 as D (6 bases). This CDR3 is 13 amino acids long. V lost 2 bases and J 10 bases, leaving 13 bases between the germline ends. Germline V gene lookup returns CDR1 SEHNR and CDR2 FQNEAQ (reference sequence). CDR3 nucleotides: TGTGCCAGCAGCTTAAAGGCTAGCGTTTCGCAGTATTTT. Translated, it gives CASSLKASVSQYF.

This clone was picked up one time. The V call is TRBV5-1, the J call TRBJ2-1; D uncertain. V lost 0 bases to trimming and J lost 6 bases, with 10 bases between them. The CDR3 spans 14 residues. Germline V gene lookup returns CDR1 SGHRS and CDR2 YFSETQ. The CDR3 sequence is CASSLDVVVNEQFF. As DNA, the CDR3 is TGCGCCAGCAGCTTGGATGTAGTTGTCAATGAGCAGTTCTTC.

The chain employs TRBV4-1 and TRBJ2-1; D possibly corresponds to TRBD2 (5 bases). V lost 0 bases and J lost 6, with 18 bases in between. There are 17 residues in the CDR3. The germline CDR1 and CDR2 sequences are MGHRA and YSYEKL. The CDR3 nucleotides read TGCGCCAGCAGCCAAGATCGAGGGTCCGCGGCCTCCAATGAGCAGTTCTTC. Translation gives CASSQDRGSAASNEQFF.

This chain links TRBV7-9 with TRBJ1-1; D is undetermined. V was pared by 2 bases and J by 2 bases, with 6 bases between. The CDR3 sequence is 13 residues long. Germline V lookup: CDR1 SEHNR, CDR2 FQNEAQ (reference sequence). The CDR3, as DNA: TGTGCCAGCAGCTTAACCCAAAACACTGAAGCTTTCTTT. It translates to CASSLTQNTEAFF.

The chain joins TRBV19 to TRBJ2-1; 15 nucleotides line up with TRBD2. The V gene's germline CDR1 is LNHDA and CDR2 SQIVND (reference sequence). Trimming took 3 bases from V and 7 from J; bases not matched to a gene: 10. The CDR3 covers 18 residues. CDR3 sequence: CASSIGGLAGGERNEQFF. The CDR3 coding sequence is TGTGCCAGTAGTATCGGGGGACTAGCGGGAGGAGAACGAAATGAGCAGTTCTTC. Full variable domain (outside the CDR3, taken from reference TRBV19 and TRBJ2-1): DGGITQSPKYLFRKEGQNVTLSCEQNLNHDAMYWYRQDPGQGLRLIYYSQIVNDFQKGDIAEGYSVSREKKESFPLTVTSAQKNPTAFYLCASSIGGLAGGERNEQFFGPGTRLTVL.

V is TRBV28 and J is TRBJ2-7; maybe TRBD1 (6 bases). CDR1 is MDHEN, CDR2 SYDVKM, per germline. The CDR3 consists of 14 residues. V was pared by 4 bases and J by 1 base, with 11 bases between. CDR3: CASSSVRGSYEQYF. The CDR3 region has the DNA TGTGCCAGCAGTTCCGTCAGGGGATCCTACGAGCAGTACTTC.

The chain joins TRBV28 to TRBJ1-5, with D possibly TRBD1 on 6 matching bases. The V and J ends lost 6 bases and 4 bases respectively, with 16 bases between them. Germline V lookup: CDR1 MDHEN, CDR2 SYDVKM. The CDR3 spans 15 residues. The CDR3, as DNA: TGTGCCAGCAGCTTAGGGGGTTCTAGGAATCAGCCCCAGCATTTT. Translated: CASSLGGSRNQPQHF.

The chain couples TRBV5-1 to TRBJ2-3, with 7 bases fitting TRBD2. Trimming at V came to 7 bases and at J to 0 bases, leaving 5 bases not matched to a gene. CDR3 length equals 14 residues. CDR1 and CDR2 (germline): SGHRS, YFSETQ. CDR3 DNA: TGCGCCAGCGCCAGCGGGACTAGCACAGATACGCAGTATTTT. Translation: CASASGTSTDTQYF.

The V call is TRBV28, the J call TRBJ2-3; a possible D gene is TRBD2 (5 bases). The CDR3 is made up of 16 amino acids. V was clipped by 1 base and J by 3 bases, with 14 bases between them. Germline V lookup: CDR1 MDHEN, CDR2 SYDVKM. CDR3 nucleotides: TGTGCCAGCAGTTTATATGGGGTAACGGGGACAGATACGCAGTATTTT. Protein product: CASSLYGVTGTDTQYF. Filled out from reference TRBV28 and TRBJ2-3, the complete variable domain reads DVKVTQSSRYLVKRTGEKVFLECVQDMDHENMFWYRQDPGLGLRLIYFSYDVKMKEKGDIPEGYSVSREKKERFSLILESASTNQTSMYLCASSLYGVTGTDTQYFGPGTRLTVL.

This clone was counted a single time. The chain recombines TRBV28 with TRBJ2-1; TRBD1 might be the D (6 bases). The CDR3 contains 16 residues. V shed 5 bases and J shed 4 bases, with 18 bases lying between them. CDR1 is MDHEN and CDR2 is SYDVKM in the germline V gene. Here the CDR3 reads CASSTSGTLRYNEQFF. The CDR3 DNA sequence: TGTGCCAGCAGTACCTCCGGGACACTGCGTTACAATGAGCAGTTCTTC.

The rearrangement joins TRBV5-1 to TRBJ2-2; 7 bases are a match to TRBD1. This CDR3 has 15 amino acids. Germline V lookup: CDR1 SGHRS, CDR2 YFSETQ. Losses at the gene ends were 4 bases for V and 3 bases for J; bases not matched to a gene: 6. Written as DNA, the CDR3 is TGCGCCAGCAGCCTCGGACAGGTGGACACCGGGGAGCTGTTTTTT. Its translation is CASSLGQVDTGELFF.

This chain links TRBV28 with TRBJ2-7; D possibly corresponds to TRBD2 (5 bases). Trimming cost V 4 bases and J 2 bases, with 15 bases left between them. The CDR3 spans 15 residues. Germline loops: CDR1 MDHEN, CDR2 SYDVKM. CDR3 sequence: CASSSSEGRTYEQYF. The DNA for the CDR3 is TGTGCCAGCAGTTCATCCGAGGGTCGGACCTACGAGCAGTACTTC.

The rearrangement links TRBV18 to TRBJ2-5; D is possibly TRBD1 (6 bases). Germline CDR1 reads KGHSH; CDR2 reads LQKENI. V lost 3 bases to trimming and J lost 4 bases, with 12 bases between them. The CDR3 extends over 14 amino acids. CDR3 sequence reads: CASSPFQGGETQYF. The CDR3 DNA sequence: TGTGCCAGCTCACCTTTCCAAGGGGGAGAGACCCAGTACTTC.

The V call is TRBV7-8, the J call TRBJ1-1, with 7 positions matching TRBD1. CDR1 is SGHVS, CDR2 FQNEAQ, per germline. The CDR3 is made up of 15 amino acids. V was clipped by 5 bases and J by 0 bases; unmatched bases: 6. CDR3 sequence: CASSPGGSVNTEAFF. As DNA, the CDR3 is TGTGCCAGCAGCCCAGGGGGATCGGTGAACACTGAAGCTTTCTTT.

This chain joins TRBV19 and TRBJ2-1; TRBD2 matches at 15 bases. The V and J ends lost 3 bases and 0 bases, in that order; junction bases with no gene match: 6. The length of the CDR3 is 19 residues. Germline V gene data show CDR1 as LNHDA and CDR2 as SQIVND (reference sequence). CDR3 nucleotide sequence: TGTGCCAGTAGTATCACGGGGACTAGCGGGAGGAGCTCCTACAATGAGCAGTTCTTC. It yields the protein CASSITGTSGRSSYNEQFF. Based on the CDR3 plus reference TRBV19 and TRBJ2-1, the full variable domain is DGGITQSPKYLFRKEGQNVTLSCEQNLNHDAMYWYRQDPGQGLRLIYYSQIVNDFQKGDIAEGYSVSREKKESFPLTVTSAQKNPTAFYLCASSITGTSGRSSYNEQFFGPGTRLTVL.

The chain links TRBV4-1 to TRBJ2-7; D is possibly TRBD1 (7 bases). The V end lost 0 bases, the J end lost 4 bases, and 16 bases lay between the germline ends. Germline assignment: CDR1 MGHRA and CDR2 YSYEKL. The CDR3 has 16 amino acids. CDR3 DNA sequence: TGCGCCAGCAGCCAAGACACCACAGGGGAGGCGTACGAGCAGTACTTC. It is translated as CASSQDTTGEAYEQYF.

This chain links TRBV10-3 with TRBJ2-7; a weak D match, TRBD1 (6 bases). V lost 3 bases, J lost 5 bases, and 23 bases lay in between. Germline V gene lookup returns CDR1 ENHRY and CDR2 SYGVKD. CDR3 length: 17 residues. The CDR3 DNA reads TGTGCCATCAGTGAAATATTGGGCAGGGGAAGAGGACACGAGCAGTACTTC. Its protein is CAISEILGRGRGHEQYF.